This T cell receptor (beta chain) emerged from a study of early T cells in non-severe SARS-CoV-2 infection. Study as a whole: Whole-blood bulk RNA, unsorted, was sequenced, and chains were unpaired.

This clonotype was counted at least ten times. Its antigen is not known. Researchers tagged individual cDNA molecules with unique molecular identifiers. TCRdb re-called the 5' RACE reads with MiXCR, one entry per CDR3 protein. The sample lists about 46,000 distinct CDR3 sequences, roughly 10% occurring once. Overall study findings and caveats: Matching against VDJdb likely underestimated virus-specific expansions, favoring anti-spike CD8.

This CDR3 comprises 17 residues. Trimming cost V 1 base and J 0 bases, with 12 bases left between them. Germline values: CDR1 LGHNA, CDR2 YNFKEQ. The specimen sequenced was whole blood. The V gene is TRBV4-2, the J gene TRBJ2-2; TRBD1 or TRBD2 may be the D gene (5 bases each). The receptor comes from an adult who was a healthcare worker with PCR-confirmed SARS-CoV-2 infection or an uninfected control (not recorded which). The CDR3 DNA reads as TGTGCCAGCAGCCAAGTAGGTCGGGGCGCGAACACCGGGGAGCTGTTTTTT. Translated: CASSQVGRGANTGELFF.